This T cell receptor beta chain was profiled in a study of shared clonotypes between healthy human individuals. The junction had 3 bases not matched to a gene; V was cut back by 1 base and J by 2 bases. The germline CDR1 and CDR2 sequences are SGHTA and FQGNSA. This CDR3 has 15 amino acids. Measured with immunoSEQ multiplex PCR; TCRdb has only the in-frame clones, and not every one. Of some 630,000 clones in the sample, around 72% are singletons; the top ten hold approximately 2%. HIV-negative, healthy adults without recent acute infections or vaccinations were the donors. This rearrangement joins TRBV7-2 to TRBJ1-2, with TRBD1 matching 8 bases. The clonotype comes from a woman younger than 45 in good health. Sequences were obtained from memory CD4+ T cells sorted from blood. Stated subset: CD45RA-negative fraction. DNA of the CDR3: TGTGCCAGCAGCTTAGGGCAGGGGGCGAACTATGGCTACACCTTC. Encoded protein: CASSLGQGANYGYTF. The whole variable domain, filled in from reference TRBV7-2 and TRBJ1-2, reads GAGVSQSPSNKVTEKGKDVELRCDPISGHTALYWYRQSLGQGLEFLIYFQGNSAPDKSGLPSDRFSAERTGGSVSTLTIQRTQQEDSAVYLCASSLGQGANYGYTFGSGTRLTVV.